This TCR beta chain was captured in a study of memory CD4+ T cells and cytomegalovirus serostatus. Study-wide findings and caveats: Of approximately 150 reported CMV TCRbeta sequences, some 67 were found in memory CD4+ repertoires. A US-trained random forest predicted CMV serostatus with median AUC around 0.93.

Note on this clone: What it binds is not known.

The sort gate was single viable CD3+CD4+CD8-CD45RO+ cells for memory CD4+ T cells. Serostatus was set by detecting CMV pp150, pp28, p38, p52 IgG. CD4+ T cells were isolated by positive magnetic selection. Sequenced by immunoSEQ multiplex PCR; TCRdb stores in-frame clones only, minus some. The table has roughly 64,000 clones, 77% seen once. The sequence came from an adult in good health and CMV-seronegative. Sequencing was performed on memory CD4+ T cells from blood.

This chain's CDR3 is CASSRDRGMNTEAFF. As DNA, the CDR3 is TGTGCCAGCAGTAGGGACAGGGGCATGAACACTGAAGCTTTCTTT. This chain joins TRBV6-1 and TRBJ1-1; 10 bases line up with TRBD1. The germline V gene encodes CDR1 MNHNS and CDR2 SASEGT. This CDR3 spans 15 amino acids. V shed 5 bases and J 0 bases; nucleotides not matched to a gene: 3.